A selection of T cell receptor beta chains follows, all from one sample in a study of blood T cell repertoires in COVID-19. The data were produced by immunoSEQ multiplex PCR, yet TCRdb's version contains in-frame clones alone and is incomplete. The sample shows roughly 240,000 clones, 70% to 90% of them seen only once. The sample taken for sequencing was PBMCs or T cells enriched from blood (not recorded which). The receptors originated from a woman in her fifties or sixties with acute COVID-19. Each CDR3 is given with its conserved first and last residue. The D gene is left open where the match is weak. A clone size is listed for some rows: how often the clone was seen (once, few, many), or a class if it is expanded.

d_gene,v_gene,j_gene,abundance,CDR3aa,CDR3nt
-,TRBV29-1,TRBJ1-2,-,CSEMGGLNYGYTF,TGCAGCGAGATGGGGGGGCTTAACTATGGCTACACCTTC
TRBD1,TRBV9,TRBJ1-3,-,CASSFDRALIGNTIYF,TGTGCCAGCAGCTTCGACAGGGCTTTGATTGGAAACACCATATATTTT
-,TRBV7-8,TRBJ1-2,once,CASSPQGYYGYTF,TGTGCCAGCAGCCCACAGGGTTACTATGGCTACACCTTC
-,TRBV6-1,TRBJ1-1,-,CASSDGQGLRAFF,TGTGCCAGCAGTGATGGTCAGGGGTTACGAGCTTTCTTT
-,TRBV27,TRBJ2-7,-,CASSLTLPRTGTHHSYEQYF,TGTGCCAGCAGTCTGACCTTACCCCGCACCGGGACACACCACTCCTACGAGCAGTACTTC
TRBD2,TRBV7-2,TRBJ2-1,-,CASSPHGGGVNEQFF,TGTGCCAGCAGCCCCCATGGCGGGGGGGTAAATGAGCAGTTCTTC
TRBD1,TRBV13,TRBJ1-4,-,CASSIRQGPATNEKLFF,TGTGCCAGCAGCATTAGACAGGGGCCAGCAACTAATGAAAAACTGTTTTTT
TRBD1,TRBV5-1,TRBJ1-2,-,CASRSGGAYGYTF,TGCGCCAGCAGGTCAGGGGGTGCCTATGGCTACACCTTC
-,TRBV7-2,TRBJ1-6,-,CASSPQGRDNSPLHF,TGTGCCAGCAGCCCCCAGGGTCGCGATAATTCACCCCTCCACTTT
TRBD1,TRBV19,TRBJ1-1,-,CASTVGDRGFPAFF,TGTGCCAGTACCGTCGGGGACAGGGGTTTCCCAGCTTTCTTT